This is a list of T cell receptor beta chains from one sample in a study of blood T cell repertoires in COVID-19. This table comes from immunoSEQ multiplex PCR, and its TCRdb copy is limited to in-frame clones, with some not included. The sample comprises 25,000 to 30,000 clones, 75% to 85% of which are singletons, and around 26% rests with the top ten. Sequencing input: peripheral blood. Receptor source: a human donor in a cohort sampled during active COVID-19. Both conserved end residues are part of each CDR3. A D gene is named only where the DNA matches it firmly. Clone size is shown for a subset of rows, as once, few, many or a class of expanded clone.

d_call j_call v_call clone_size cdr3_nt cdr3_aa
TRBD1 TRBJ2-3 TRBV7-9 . TGTGCCAGCAGCCCTCGACAGGGTATAGATACAGATACGCAGTATTTT CASSPRQGIDTDTQYF
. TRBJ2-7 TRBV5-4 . TGTGCCAGCAGCTTGGGCAGGGCAGACTACGAGCAGTACTTC CASSLGRADYEQYF
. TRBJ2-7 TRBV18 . TGTGCCAGCTCACCACCAGGTGGCAGGGGCTACGAGCAGTACTTC CASSPPGGRGYEQYF
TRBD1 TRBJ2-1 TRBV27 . TGTGCCAGCAGTCTGGACAGGGACAATGAGCAGTTCTTC CASSLDRDNEQFF
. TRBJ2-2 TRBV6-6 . TGTGCCAGCAGTTTAGCGGTAACGAACACCGGGGAGCTGTTTTTT CASSLAVTNTGELFF
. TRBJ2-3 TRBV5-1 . TGCGCCAGCAGCTCGGACTGGCCGAGGGCAGATACGCAGTATTTT CASSSDWPRADTQYF
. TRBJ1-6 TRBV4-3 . TGCGCCAGCAGCCAAGGGGAGGGTGATTCACCCCTCCACTTT CASSQGEGDSPLHF
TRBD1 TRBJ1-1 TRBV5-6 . TGTGCCAGCAGCCGACAGGGGAGGAACACTGAAGCTTTCTTT CASSRQGRNTEAFF
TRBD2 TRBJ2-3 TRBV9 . TGTGCCAGCAGCGAATTAGCGGGAAACACAGATACGCAGTATTTT CASSELAGNTDTQYF
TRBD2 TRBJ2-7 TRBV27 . TGTGCCAGCAGCCCCGGCGGACTAGCGGCCTCCTACGAGCAGTACTTC CASSPGGLAASYEQYF
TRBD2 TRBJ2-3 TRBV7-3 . TGTGCCAGCAGCTTAAACCCGTACTCTCTAGCGGGAGGGACAGATACGCAGTATTTT CASSLNPYSLAGGTDTQYF
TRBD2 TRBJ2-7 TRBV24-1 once TGTGCCACCAGTGACACCGGGACTATGGACGAGCAGTACTTC CATSDTGTMDEQYF
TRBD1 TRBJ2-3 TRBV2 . TGTGCCAGCAGCTCGACAGGGGAGAGGCAGTATTTT CASSSTGERQYF
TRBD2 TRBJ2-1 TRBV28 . TGTGCCAGCAGCCCTTCGGGACTAGCGGGAGTCTACAATGAGCAGTTCTTC CASSPSGLAGVYNEQFF
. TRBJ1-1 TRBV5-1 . TGCGCCAGCAGCACCTCACAGTACACTGAAGCTTTCTTT CASSTSQYTEAFF
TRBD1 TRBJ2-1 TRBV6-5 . TGTGCCAGCAGTTACGTGGGACAGGGTTTCAATGAGCAGTTCTTC CASSYVGQGFNEQFF
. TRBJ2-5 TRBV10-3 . TGTGCCATCAGTGAACGGGAACAAGAGACCCAGTACTTC CAISEREQETQYF
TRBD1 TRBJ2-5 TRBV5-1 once TGCGCCTCAACCGGGACGGGACAGCCCCAAGAGACCCAGTACTTC CASTGTGQPQETQYF
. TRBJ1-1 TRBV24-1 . TGTGCCACCAAGGAAGGGGGACGGCTGAACACTGAAGCTTTCTTT CATKEGGRLNTEAFF
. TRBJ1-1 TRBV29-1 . TGCAGCGTTGAAAATGCAGGGGCATTGTGGACTGAAGCTTTCTTT CSVENAGALWTEAFF
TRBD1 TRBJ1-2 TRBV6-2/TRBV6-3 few TGTGCCAGCAGCTCCCAGACAGGGGGAAACTATGGCTACACCTTC CASSSQTGGNYGYTF
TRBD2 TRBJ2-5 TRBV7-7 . TGTGCCAGCACCGAGGCCGCCGGGGGGAAAGAGACCCAGTACTTC CASTEAAGGKETQYF
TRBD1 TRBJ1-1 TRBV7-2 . TGTGCCAGCAGCTTAGCACAGGGGGGTGACACTGAAGCTTTCTTT CASSLAQGGDTEAFF
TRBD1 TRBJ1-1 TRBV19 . TGTGCCAGTAGTATTCGGACAGGGTCGGGAATCCCAGCATCTTTCTTT CASSIRTGSGIPASFF
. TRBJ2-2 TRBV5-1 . TGCGCCAGCAGCGAGGGGGCGAACACCGGGGAGCTGTTTTTT CASSEGANTGELFF
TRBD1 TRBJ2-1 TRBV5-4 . TGTGCCAGCAGCTTGCGGGACAGCTACTACAATGAGCAGTTCTTC CASSLRDSYYNEQFF
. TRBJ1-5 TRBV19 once TGTGCCAGTAGCTCCCCCCAGTCCAATCAGCCCCAGCATTTT CASSSPQSNQPQHF
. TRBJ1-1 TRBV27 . TGTGCCAGCAGTTTAGCAGGGAACACTGAAGCTTTCTTT CASSLAGNTEAFF
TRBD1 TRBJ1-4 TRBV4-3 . TGCGCCAGCAGCCAACACAATGGACAGGGGGCGTGGAATGAAAAACTGTTTTTT CASSQHNGQGAWNEKLFF
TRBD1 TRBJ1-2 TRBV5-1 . TGCGCCAGCAGCTTGGGCCCGGCAGGGGGCCCCCGGAGTCGGGGCTACACCTTC CASSLGPAGGPRSRGYTF
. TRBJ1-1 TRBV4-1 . TGCGCCAGCAGCCAGAGGGACTTCTTTGGGAACACTGAAGCTTTCTTT CASSQRDFFGNTEAFF
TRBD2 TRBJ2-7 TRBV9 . TGTGCCAGCAGCGTAGCTAGTGGACTAGCGGGGTTCGAGCAGTACTTC CASSVASGLAGFEQYF
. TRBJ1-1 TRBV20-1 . TGCAGTGCTACAAGGACACCCGAAGCTTTCTTT CSATRTPEAFF
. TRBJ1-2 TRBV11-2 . TGTGCCAGCAGCTTAGGCCCGGGACCCGGGAGACACGGCTACACCTTC CASSLGPGPGRHGYTF
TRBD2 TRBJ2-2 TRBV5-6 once TGTGCCAGCAGCCGGCCGGGACTAGCGGGAGTCTCCGGGGAGCTGTTTTTT CASSRPGLAGVSGELFF
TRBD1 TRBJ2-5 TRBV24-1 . TGTGCCACCGGACAGGGTTTCGGACTCCAAGAGACCCAGTACTTC CATGQGFGLQETQYF
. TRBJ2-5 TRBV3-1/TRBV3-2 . TGTGCCAGCAGCTTCCGGTCCCAAGAGACCCAGTACTTC CASSFRSQETQYF
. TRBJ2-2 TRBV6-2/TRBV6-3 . TGTGCCAGCAGTTATTTATCGGGGTCCGGGGAGCTGTTTTTT CASSYLSGSGELFF
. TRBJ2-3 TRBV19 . TGTGCCAGTAGTATGGTAACGGAGGGGCCTCCCCGAGATACGCAGTATTTT CASSMVTEGPPRDTQYF
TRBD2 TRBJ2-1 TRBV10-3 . TGTGCCATCAGCCTCGGGGGGGGCGCTCGCAATGAGCAGTTCTTC CAISLGGGARNEQFF
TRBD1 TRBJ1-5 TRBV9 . TGTGCCGAAAAAAGGCCCGGGACAGGATACAGTATAGATCAGCCCCAGCATTTT CAEKRPGTGYSIDQPQHF
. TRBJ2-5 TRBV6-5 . TGTGCCAGCACTGGACTGGTAGGGAGTGGTGAGACCCAGTACTTC CASTGLVGSGETQYF
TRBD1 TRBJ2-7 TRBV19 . TGTGCCAGTAGCCGGGACAGGGGGACCTACGAGCAGTACTTC CASSRDRGTYEQYF
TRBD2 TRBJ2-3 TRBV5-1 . TGCGCCAGCAGCTTGCCTCTCACTAGCGGCACAGATACGCAGTATTTT CASSLPLTSGTDTQYF
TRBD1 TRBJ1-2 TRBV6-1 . TGTGCCAGCAGTGAAAGACCGACAGGGTCGGCTGGCTACACCTTC CASSERPTGSAGYTF
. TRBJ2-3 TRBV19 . TGTGCCAGTAGTACCAGACTTAATGCAGTCACAGATACGCAGTATTTT CASSTRLNAVTDTQYF
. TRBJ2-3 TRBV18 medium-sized TGTGCCAGCTCAGCGTTCCCTACAGGGTACGTTGGGTACACAGATACGCAGTATTTT CASSAFPTGYVGYTDTQYF
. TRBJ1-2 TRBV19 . TGTGCCAGTAGTGTACAGGGCAGCTATGGCTACACCTTC CASSVQGSYGYTF
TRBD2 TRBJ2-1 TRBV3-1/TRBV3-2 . TGTGCCAGCAGCCGACTAGCGGGAAGTAATGAGCAGTTCTTC CASSRLAGSNEQFF
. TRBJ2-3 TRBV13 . TGTGCCAGCAGCTTAGGGCGGGTCCCTGATACGCAGTATTTT CASSLGRVPDTQYF
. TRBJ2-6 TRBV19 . TGTGCCAGTAGTATAGTGGCCGAGGTGACTGGGGCCAACGTCCTGACTTTC CASSIVAEVTGANVLTF
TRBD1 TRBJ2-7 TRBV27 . TGTGCCAGCAGTTTTGCGGACAGGGGGCCCGTCGAGCAGTACTTC CASSFADRGPVEQYF